What follows are 27 T cell receptor beta chains derived from one specimen sequenced in a study of cytomegalovirus exposure and HLA in healthy donors. Sequencing was performed with immunoSEQ multiplex PCR; in TCRdb, only in-frame clones are kept and a portion is missing. Here the sample spans under 300,000 clones, about 86% being singletons. Input material: PBMCs. These receptors all stem from a woman in her twenties or thirties in good health and CMV-seropositive.

This clone appeared once. The chain combines TRBV5-1 with TRBJ2-7; D might be TRBD1 (5 bases). CDR3 size: 12 residues. The V gene lost 0 bases and the J gene lost 5 bases, with 6 bases spanning the gap. Germline V gene lookup returns CDR1 SGHRS and CDR2 YFSETQ. Written as DNA, the CDR3 is TGCGCCAGCAGCTTGGGGGGCCACGAGCAGTACTTC. This codes for CASSLGGHEQYF.

This clone showed up just once. This sequence joins TRBV29-1 and TRBJ1-1, with D tentatively TRBD1 (5 bases). This CDR3 is built from 12 residues. V shed 4 bases and J shed 4 bases, with 10 bases lying between them. Looked up from germline, CDR1 is SQVTM and CDR2 is ANQGSEA. CDR3 coding DNA: TGCAGCGTTGGGGGGAGGGGCACTGAAGCTTTCTTT. Translation: CSVGGRGTEAFF.

The chain recombines TRBV7-9 with TRBJ2-7; TRBD1 matches at 7 bases. Germline V gene sequence: CDR1 SEHNR, CDR2 FQNEAQ (reference sequence). The CDR3 loop spans 16 amino acids. After removal of 5 bases from V and 3 bases from J, the junction contained 13 bases not matched to a gene. The CDR3 spells CASSQNRDRALYEQYF. The CDR3 bases are TGTGCCAGCAGCCAGAACCGGGACAGAGCACTCTACGAGCAGTACTTC.

CDR3 region: CSPYRTATQETQYF. CDR3 nucleotide sequence: TGCAGCCCCTACCGGACAGCAACTCAAGAGACCCAGTACTTC. This rearrangement joins TRBV29-1 to TRBJ2-5; D may be TRBD1 (6 bases). The V and J ends lost 8 bases and 2 bases respectively, with 18 bases between them. Germline V gives CDR1 SQVTM, CDR2 ANQGSEA. This CDR3 has 14 amino acids.

The genes are TRBV18 and TRBJ2-3, with 7 positions matching TRBD2. This CDR3 is built from 15 residues. From germline, CDR1 is KGHSH and CDR2 LQKENI. The junction had 5 bases not matched to a gene; V was cut back by 1 base and J by 4 bases. The CDR3 reads CASSPRSGDADTQYF. The CDR3 DNA sequence: TGTGCCAGCTCACCACGAAGCGGGGACGCAGATACGCAGTATTTT.

This clone was detected once. The rearrangement uses TRBV5-1 and TRBJ2-5, with a possible D match to TRBD1 (5 bases). Germline V gene sequence: CDR1 SGHRS, CDR2 YFSETQ. The CDR3 sequence is 19 residues long. Deletions cut 0 bases from V and 5 bases from J, with 26 bases between. The CDR3 protein is CASSLGAGKDTASRETQYF. The CDR3, as DNA: TGCGCCAGCAGCTTGGGGGCAGGGAAAGATACCGCATCCCGGGAGACCCAGTACTTC.

This clone turned up a few times. The same CDR3 can be traced to other DNA sequences in this sample. The V gene is TRBV6-5, the J gene TRBJ1-2, with D hard to call. CDR3 length: 13 amino acids. V lost 2 bases and J lost 2, with 6 bases in between. The germline V gene encodes CDR1 MNHEY and CDR2 SVGAGI. This CDR3 reads CASSYGQNYGYTF. The CDR3 coding sequence is TGTGCCAGCAGTTACGGCCAGAACTATGGCTACACCTTC.

The V call is TRBV27, the J call TRBJ1-5; a possible D gene is TRBD1 (6 bases). V was clipped by 6 bases and J by 2 bases, with 14 bases between them. The CDR3 extends over 15 amino acids. CDR1 is MNHEY, CDR2 SMNVEV, per germline (reference sequence). CDR3 sequence: CASSPGTRGNQPQHF. The CDR3 DNA is TGTGCCAGCAGCCCCGGGACAAGGGGCAATCAGCCCCAGCATTTT.

The genes are TRBV5-1 and TRBJ2-1; 12 bases fit TRBD2. The CDR3 loop spans 15 amino acids. V trimming: 5 bases; J trimming: 8 bases; junction bases outside the gene matches: 8. Germline V CDR1 and CDR2: SGHRS, YFSETQ. In DNA form, the CDR3 reads TGCGCCAGCAGTCCCGGGACTAGCGGGTTCGATGAGCAGTTCTTC. As protein: CASSPGTSGFDEQFF.

V usage is TRBV11-2 and J usage is TRBJ2-3; TRBD2 agrees at 7 bases. The V segment lost 4 bases and the J segment 3 bases; nucleotides outside the gene matches: 10. CDR3 size: 16 residues. Per the germline V gene, CDR1 is SGHAT and CDR2 is FQNNGV. CDR3 sequence (DNA): TGTGCCAGCAGCTCGTTAAGTGGCGGGAGAACAGATACGCAGTATTTT. Amino acids: CASSSLSGGRTDTQYF.

With regard to this clone: One end of the junction does not line up with germline, which may come from a read error. The chain employs TRBV7-7 and TRBJ1-1; D unresolved. CDR1 and CDR2 (germline): SSHAT, FNYEAQ (reference sequence). The CDR3 length is 13 residues. The DNA of the CDR3 is TGTGCTAGCAGCCCACAGCTGAACACTGAAGCTTTCTTT. Protein sequence: CASSPQLNTEAFF.

The V call is TRBV5-1, the J call TRBJ2-7, with 10 bases identical to TRBD1. Germline CDR1 and CDR2: SGHRS and YFSETQ. V lost 4 bases, J lost 3 bases, and 10 bases stayed unmatched. This CDR3 spans 16 amino acids. The CDR3 sequence is CASSPGQGRLRYEQYF. The CDR3 region has the DNA TGCGCCAGCAGCCCGGGACAGGGGCGACTACGCTACGAGCAGTACTTC.

The chain uses TRBV5-6 and TRBJ2-5, with 9 bases matching TRBD2. The CDR3 is 15 amino acids. Looked up from germline, CDR1 is SGHDT and CDR2 is YYEEEE. The J segment lost 5 bases and the V segment lost 4 bases, leaving 9 bases of the junction unmatched. DNA of the CDR3: TGTGCCAGCAGCATGATAGCGGGAGACTACGAGACCCAGTACTTC. Its protein product is CASSMIAGDYETQYF.

The V call is TRBV27, the J call TRBJ2-5; no clear D gene. The CDR3 extends over 12 amino acids. The ends were cut back, 2 bases at V and 5 bases at J, with 6 bases in the middle. Germline assignment: CDR1 MNHEY and CDR2 SMNVEV (reference sequence). In DNA, the CDR3 is TGTGCCAGCAGTTTAGTCGGGGAGACCCAGTACTTC. It encodes CASSLVGETQYF.

V usage is TRBV7-9 and J usage is TRBJ1-1; D unclear. The CDR3 spans 12 residues. Germline CDR1 SEHNR, CDR2 FQNEAQ (reference sequence). Trimming shortened V by 1 base and J by 5 bases, and 5 bases separated the two germline ends. The CDR3 DNA is TGTGCCAGCAGCTTAGAGCGAACTGAAGCTTTCTTT. Encoded protein: CASSLERTEAFF.

V usage is TRBV7-3 and J usage is TRBJ2-3; TRBD2 is a possible D gene (5 bases). CDR1 is SGHTA, CDR2 FQGTGA, per germline. This CDR3 has 15 amino acids. With 6 bases removed from V and 2 bases from J, the gap between germline ends came to 15 bases. The CDR3: CASSQGGAATDTQYF. Here the CDR3 DNA reads TGTGCCAGCAGTCAAGGAGGAGCGGCCACAGATACGCAGTATTTT.

V gene TRBV5-1 combines with J gene TRBJ2-1; D gene unclear. CDR1 and CDR2 from the germline V gene are SGHRS and YFSETQ. The length of the CDR3 is 13 residues. V lost 3 bases and J 7 bases, leaving 11 bases between the germline ends. The CDR3 protein is CASSSTHGNEQFF. CDR3 sequence (DNA): TGCGCCAGCAGCTCGACTCATGGGAATGAGCAGTTCTTC.

The chain employs TRBV25-1 and TRBJ2-5; the D gene is possibly TRBD2 (6 bases). CDR1 is MGHDK and CDR2 is SYGVNS in the germline V gene. V lost 2 bases and J 5 bases, leaving 12 bases between the germline ends. The CDR3 is 14 residues long. The CDR3: CASSEVGEVETQYF. CDR3 nucleotide sequence: TGTGCCAGCAGTGAAGTTGGGGAGGTCGAGACCCAGTACTTC.

V usage is TRBV28 and J usage is TRBJ2-3; D is unresolved. Trimming removed 3 bases from V and 4 bases from J, with 14 bases in between. From germline, CDR1 is MDHEN and CDR2 SYDVKM. This CDR3 region has 15 residues. This chain's CDR3 is CASSFGPWVADTQYF. The CDR3 coding sequence is TGTGCCAGCAGTTTTGGGCCTTGGGTGGCAGATACGCAGTATTTT. The full variable domain, with the rest looked up from reference TRBV28 and TRBJ2-3, is DVKVTQSSRYLVKRTGEKVFLECVQDMDHENMFWYRQDPGLGLRLIYFSYDVKMKEKGDIPEGYSVSREKKERFSLILESASTNQTSMYLCASSFGPWVADTQYFGPGTRLTVL.

By share, this clone ranks as medium-sized (0.01 to 0.1%). V usage is TRBV5-6 and J usage is TRBJ1-2; D unresolved. The CDR3 spans 16 residues. The V gene's germline CDR1 is SGHDT and CDR2 YYEEEE. V was trimmed by 4 bases and J by 8 bases, leaving 24 bases between them. The CDR3 DNA reads as TGTGCCAGCAGCCAACAATCCTCGGGAGTCTTCGGAGGCTACACCTTC. It specifies CASSQQSSGVFGGYTF.

The chain employs TRBV5-1 and TRBJ2-7; weak D call: TRBD2 (6 bases). The germline gives CDR1 SGHRS, CDR2 YFSETQ. Trimming cost V 0 bases and J 0 bases, with 16 bases left between them. This CDR3 is 17 amino acids long. This chain's CDR3 is CASSLGLAATSSYEQYF. CDR3 DNA: TGCGCCAGCAGCTTGGGATTAGCGGCCACTAGCTCCTACGAGCAGTACTTC.

The J gene is TRBJ2-7, the V gene TRBV10-1; possible D gene TRBD2, 5 bases. Germline V gene data show CDR1 as WNHNN and CDR2 as SYGVQD (reference sequence). V lost 4 bases, J lost 4 bases, and 14 bases lay in between. The length of the CDR3 is 14 residues. DNA for the CDR3: TGCGCCAGCAGTGCGTGGAGCGGCCCGTACGAGCAGTACTTC. Its protein is CASSAWSGPYEQYF.

The CDR3 region is CASSLPLGGKGRGPVYEQYF. CDR3 DNA sequence: TGTGCCAGCAGCTTGCCTCTTGGGGGGAAAGGTAGGGGGCCGGTCTACGAGCAGTACTTC. This sequence joins TRBV5-4 and TRBJ2-7; D perhaps matches TRBD1 (7 bases). Trimming stripped 1 base from V and 3 bases from J, with 29 bases between. Germline CDR1 and CDR2: SGHNT and YYREEE (reference sequence). There are 20 residues in the CDR3.

The V and J genes are TRBV13 and TRBJ2-7; D ambiguous. CDR3 size: 13 residues. Germline values: CDR1 PRHDT, CDR2 FYEKMQ (reference sequence). V lost 0 bases and J 5 bases, leaving 8 bases between the germline ends. The CDR3 is CASSLGHANEQYF. The DNA of the CDR3 is TGTGCCAGCAGCTTAGGCCATGCTAACGAGCAGTACTTC.

The CDR3 loop is CASRDRGHSSYNEQFF. The CDR3 DNA is TGCGCCAGTCGAGACAGGGGGCACAGCTCCTACAATGAGCAGTTCTTC. The chain links TRBV5-1 to TRBJ2-1; 10 nucleotides align to TRBD1. The V segment lost 8 bases and the J segment 0 bases; nucleotides outside the gene matches: 8. Per the germline V gene, CDR1 is SGHRS and CDR2 is YFSETQ. CDR3 length: 16 amino acids.

This clone was found once. This chain links TRBV29-1 with TRBJ1-1; weak D call: TRBD1 (6 bases). CDR1 and CDR2 (germline): SQVTM, ANQGSEA. The V gene lost 3 bases and the J gene lost 8 bases, with 19 bases spanning the gap. CDR3 length: 14 residues. The CDR3, as DNA: TGCAGCGTTGAGGTGGCGACAGGCTTGGTGGAAGCTTTCTTT. This codes for CSVEVATGLVEAFF.

The chain couples TRBV6-4 to TRBJ2-7, with D tentatively TRBD2 (5 bases). Trimming removed 10 bases from V and 4 bases from J, with 23 bases in between. This CDR3 is 15 amino acids long. CDR1 and CDR2 from the germline V gene are MRHNA and SNTAGT. CDR3 loop: CATTVSRAFGYEQYF. The DNA of the CDR3 is TGTGCCACCACCGTTTCGAGGGCTTTTGGTTACGAGCAGTACTTC.